Below, 6 T cell receptor beta chains from the same sample are listed, as sequenced in a study of cytomegalovirus exposure and HLA in healthy donors. The primer mix had 60 Vbeta and 13 Jbeta primers. Clones were read by immunoSEQ multiplex PCR, and TCRdb kept only the in-frame ones, dropping some. This sample has fewer than 95,000 clones, with less than 65% found just once. Specimen: PBMCs. Receptor source: a woman aged 25-40 years in good health and CMV-seronegative.

V gene TRBV4-1 combines with J gene TRBJ2-7, with 10 bases lining up with TRBD2. The CDR3 contains 17 residues. Germline V gene sequence: CDR1 MGHRA, CDR2 YSYEKL. Unmatched junction bases numbered 8, after V lost 1 base and J lost 2 bases. CDR3 nucleotides: TGCGCCAGCAGCCAAGTGGCTAGCGGGAGACCGACCTACGAGCAGTACTTC. Protein product: CASSQVASGRPTYEQYF.

The chain recombines TRBV5-4 with TRBJ2-5; D is unclear. CDR1 SGHNT and CDR2 YYREEE come from the germline V gene (reference sequence). The V and J ends lost 4 bases and 4 bases respectively, with 11 bases between them. The CDR3 sequence is 13 residues long. The CDR3 DNA reads TGTGCCAGCAGCACTCCTGTGCGAGAGACCCAGTACTTC. Protein product: CASSTPVRETQYF.

CDR3 nucleotides: TGTGCCAGCAGCAAGGGGGGACAGGGCAATACGCAGTATTTT. Translation: CASSKGGQGNTQYF. The chain carries TRBV27 and TRBJ2-3; 9 bases are shared with TRBD1. CDR3 length: 14 amino acids. The germline V gene encodes CDR1 MNHEY and CDR2 SMNVEV (reference sequence). Trimming cost V 6 bases and J 7 bases; bases outside gene matches: 8.

The chain is built from TRBV18 and TRBJ2-7; D is uncertain. Germline V lookup: CDR1 KGHSH, CDR2 LQKENI. The V gene lost 0 bases and the J gene lost 1 base, with 10 bases spanning the gap. The CDR3 runs to 15 residues. The CDR3, as DNA: TGTGCCAGCTCACCACCGTCGGTCCGTTCCTACGAGCAGTACTTC. This encodes CASSPPSVRSYEQYF.

The gene calls are TRBV28 and TRBJ2-7; 13 bases match TRBD2. Germline-derived CDR1 and CDR2 are MDHEN and SYDVKM. CDR3 length equals 16 residues. The junction had 7 bases not matched to a gene; V was cut back by 4 bases and J by 4 bases. CDR3 sequence reads: CASSSGGLAGQYEQYF. The DNA for the CDR3 is TGTGCCAGCAGTTCAGGGGGACTAGCGGGACAATACGAGCAGTACTTC.

The chain carries TRBV6-1 and TRBJ2-5; D possibly corresponds to TRBD2 (6 bases). CDR1 and CDR2 from the germline V gene are MNHNS and SASEGT. V gave up 3 bases and J gave up 6 bases, with 17 bases separating them. The CDR3 runs to 15 residues. In nucleotides, the CDR3 is TGTGCCAGCAGTGAGCCGGGCAGGGACTCGAAGACCCAGTACTTC. This codes for CASSEPGRDSKTQYF.